This T cell receptor beta chain was sequenced in a study of a mutant IDH1 vaccine in newly diagnosed glioma (dated by TCRdb to the early 2020s). Study-level background: Vaccination began 4-6 weeks after radiotherapy alone, or alongside temozolomide cycles in the chemotherapy-containing groups. Of the approximately 30 treated patients, around 62% were male and 37.5% were female, and the mean age was 40.4 years. Before enrollment, most patients had been given radiochemotherapy with temozolomide as standard therapy, while the rest had received either radiotherapy alone or temozolomide alone. Visit V12 was the week-35 safety follow-up and visit V13 was the week-47 end of study. Peripheral blood was collected at six visits: V03 (baseline), V05, V07, V10, V12 and V13. Longitudinal TCRB deep sequencing was done for some 26 treated patients, wherever samples were available for exploratory analyses.

Overall results and qualifications from the work: The authors stated that sample limitations prevented analyses of patient blood samples from being reproduced. Pseudoprogression seemed to be unrelated to changes in the top peripheral T cell clonotypes found by TCRB sequencing. Vaccine-induced immune responses across multiple MHC alleles were detected in approximately 93% of patients. PBMC samples for TCRB deep sequencing were selected based on availability.

Remarks on this clone: Its antigen is unknown. No clone much larger than this one lies a single base away; base qualities are absent.

Library preparation was by the immunoSEQ multiplex PCR assay. Following the manufacturer's protocol, the hsTCRB Kit was used to amplify rearranged TCR beta chain sequences. TCRB libraries were sequenced on an Illumina MiSeq. The paper's data handling went like this. The proprietary platform of the kit vendor was used for demultiplexing, trimming and gene mapping. The source is immuneACCESS, and TCRdb retained only in-frame sequences with V and J called. Part of the clones is not carried over; for the studies checked, unresolved V genes explain less than half of this, and the remainder is unexplained. V and J calls and clone size are those listed in that table; D and trimming were worked out from the DNA. This sample gives roughly 30,000 clones in total; approximately 80% of them show up just once. The ten most abundant clones make up over 15% of the sample. Reading the label with the study, this specimen's time point is: week 35, safety follow-up. Each vaccine dose was 300 ug of a 20-mer mutant IDH1 peptide in Montanide, given subcutaneously with topical imiquimod. Patients received eight vaccinations in weeks 1, 3, 5, 7, 11, 15, 19 and 23, corresponding to visits V03 through V10. Newly diagnosed WHO grade 3 or 4 IDH1-mutant astrocytomas showing loss of nuclear ATRX were present in the donors. The samples were drawn from NOA16, a multicentre, single-arm, open-label phase I trial in Germany that tested a mutant IDH1 peptide vaccine in humans for the first time. Genomic DNA for TCRB sequencing was extracted from EDTA blood using the DNeasy Blood and Tissue Kit.

The sample was PBMCs, taken from a glioma patient whose treatment included an IDH1 peptide vaccine. This receptor was taken from a man younger than 40 with glioma.

The CDR3 sequence is CASSFGLAGGYYEQYF. The nucleotide sequence is TGTGCCAGCAGCTTTGGGCTAGCGGGAGGATACTACGAGCAGTACTTC. This chain is built from TRBV5-4 and TRBJ2-7; 11 nucleotides in the junction match TRBD2. Here V drops 2 bases and J drops 3 bases, and the junction holds 7 bases not matched to any gene. As encoded in the germline V gene (reference sequence), CDR1 is SGHNT while CDR2 is YYREEE. The CDR3 measures 16 amino acids from cysteine to phenylalanine. Only the CDR3 DNA is retained, 48 bases long and in frame from the first base.